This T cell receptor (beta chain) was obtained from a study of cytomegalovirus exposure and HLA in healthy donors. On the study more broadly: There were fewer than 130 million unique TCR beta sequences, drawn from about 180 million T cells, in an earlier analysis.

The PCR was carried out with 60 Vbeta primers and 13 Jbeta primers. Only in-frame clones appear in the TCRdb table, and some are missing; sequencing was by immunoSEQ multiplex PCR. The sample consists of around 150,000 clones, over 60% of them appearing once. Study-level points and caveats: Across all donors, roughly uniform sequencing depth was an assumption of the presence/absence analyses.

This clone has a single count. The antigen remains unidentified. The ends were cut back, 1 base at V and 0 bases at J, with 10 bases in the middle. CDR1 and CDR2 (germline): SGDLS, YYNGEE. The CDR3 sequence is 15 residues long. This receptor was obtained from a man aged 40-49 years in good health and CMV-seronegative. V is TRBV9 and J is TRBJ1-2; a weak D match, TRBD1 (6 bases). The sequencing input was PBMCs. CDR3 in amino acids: CASSVTGTTNYGYTF. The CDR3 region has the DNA TGTGCCAGCAGCGTAACCGGGACAACTAACTATGGCTACACCTTC.